This is a list of T cell receptor beta chains from one sample in a study of response to subunit inactivated influenza vaccine. TCRdb ran MiXCR on the RT-PCR reads and lists one entry per CDR3 protein. The data show 450,000 to 600,000 distinct CDR3 sequences, about 8% seen once. Source: PBMCs from blood, taken 23 to 25 months after vaccination. The receptors were gathered from a man between 50 and 69 years old who received an inactivated influenza vaccine. The CDR3 runs from the conserved cysteine through the conserved F or W. Each record gives: D gene, J gene, V gene, clone size, CDR3 DNA, CDR3 protein. A D gene is named only where the DNA matches it firmly. Only part of the rows carry a size: once, few, many, or a class if the clone is expanded.

>TRBD2|TRBJ2-1|TRBV4-2|.
TGTGCCAGCAGCCAAGAAGCGGGGGTAAATGAGCAGTTCTTC
CASSQEAGVNEQFF
>.|TRBJ2-2|TRBV24-1|many
TGTGCCATCGGTACAGGGACGACCGGGGAGCTGTTTTTT
CAIGTGTTGELFF
>TRBD1|TRBJ1-2|TRBV2|.
TGTGCCAGCAGAGAGGGACAGGGCCGTAACTATGGCTACACCTTC
CASREGQGRNYGYTF
>.|TRBJ1-2|TRBV4-3|.
TGCGCCAGCAGCCAAGATTGGAGGTCGGGATCTGGCTACACCTTC
CASSQDWRSGSGYTF
>TRBD2|TRBJ2-5|TRBV5-1|.
TGCGCCAGCAGCGCAATGGCCTCCGGGGGGGAGACCCAGTACTTC
CASSAMASGGETQYF
>TRBD2|TRBJ2-1|TRBV5-1|.
TGCGCCAGCAGCGTAGCGGGAGGAATCTACAATGAGCAGTTCTTC
CASSVAGGIYNEQFF
>TRBD1|TRBJ2-5|TRBV18|.
TGTGCCAGCTCACCAAGACAGGGGGCGTCGGAGACCCAGTACTTC
CASSPRQGASETQYF
>.|TRBJ2-2|TRBV20-1|many
TGCAGTGCTTACCCCCAGCGTCAAACCGGGGAGCTGTTTTTT
CSAYPQRQTGELFF
>TRBD1|TRBJ2-1|TRBV9|few
TGTGCCAGCAGCGAAACAGGGGAATTCTACAATGAGCAGTTCTTC
CASSETGEFYNEQFF
>.|TRBJ2-4|TRBV25-1|.
TGTGCCAGCAGTGAAGTGCATAACATTCAGTACTTC
CASSEVHNIQYF
>TRBD2|TRBJ2-1|TRBV7-8|many
TGTGCCAGCAGCTCCTCCGTTAGCGGGGGGCTCTCCTACAATGAGCAGTTCTTC
CASSSSVSGGLSYNEQFF
>TRBD1|TRBJ1-3|TRBV4-2|many
TGTGCCAGCAGCCAAGATCCGGGGACAGGGGGCCAACGCTCTGGAAACACCATATATTTT
CASSQDPGTGGQRSGNTIYF
>.|TRBJ1-2|TRBV20-1|.
TGCAGTGCTAGAGATAGGACAGACGGCTACACCTTC
CSARDRTDGYTF
>TRBD1|TRBJ2-7|TRBV6-5|.
TGTGCCAGCAGTTACCGGGACAGTACGGACTACGAGCAGTACTTC
CASSYRDSTDYEQYF
>.|TRBJ1-6|TRBV12-3/TRBV12-4|many
TGTGCCAGCTCCCGCGGAGCTAATAATTCACCCCTCCACTTT
CASSRGANNSPLHF
>TRBD1|TRBJ2-1|TRBV12-3/TRBV12-4|few
TGTGCCAGCAATAAGAGACAGGGGGCTGGTGAGCAGTTCTTC
CASNKRQGAGEQFF
>.|TRBJ1-4|TRBV6-1|.
TGTGCCAGCAGCGAAGGGGGTTCAACTAATGAAAAACTGTTTTTT
CASSEGGSTNEKLFF
>.|TRBJ1-5|TRBV20-1|.
TGCAGTGCTAGAGTATTTCTACAGCCCCAGCATTTT
CSARVFLQPQHF
>.|TRBJ2-7|TRBV7-2|many
TGTGCCAGCAGCTTTAGTCCTATTCTTTCCTACGAGCAGTACTTC
CASSFSPILSYEQYF
>TRBD2|TRBJ2-3|TRBV12-3/TRBV12-4|few
TGTGCCAGCAGTTTAGGCCTAGCGGGGGGGATCACAGATACGCAGTATTTT
CASSLGLAGGITDTQYF
>.|TRBJ1-1|TRBV27|many
TGTGCCAGCAGTGGGATCGCCCCACTAACTCGAGAAGCTTTCTTT
CASSGIAPLTREAFF
>TRBD2|TRBJ2-7|TRBV4-1|few
TGCGCCAGCAGCCAAGATATATGGCGGGAGTATCACTACGAGCAGTACTTC
CASSQDIWREYHYEQYF
>TRBD1|TRBJ2-1|TRBV5-1|many
TGCGCCAGCACGGCCAGGGACAGGAGACCTCTGTACAATGAGCAGTTCTTC
CASTARDRRPLYNEQFF
>TRBD2|TRBJ2-5|TRBV20-1|.
TGCAGTGCACCGGCGTACGGGGGGGCGGGGGAGACCCAGTACTTC
CSAPAYGGAGETQYF
>TRBD2|TRBJ2-3|TRBV11-2|few
TGTGCCAGCAGCTTGCTGACTAGCGGGAGGGCCGATACGCAGTATTTT
CASSLLTSGRADTQYF
>.|TRBJ2-7|TRBV7-8|.
TGTGCCAGCAGCTTTGACGGGCTAGCGCTGTACGAGCAGTACTTC
CASSFDGLALYEQYF
>.|TRBJ1-5|TRBV20-1|many
TGCAGTGCCAAAGATCTGACTTCCAGCAATCAGCCCCAGCATTTT
CSAKDLTSSNQPQHF
>TRBD2|TRBJ2-2|TRBV28|.
TGTGCCAGCAGTTCCCGACTAGCGGGAGGGACGAACACCGGGGAGCTGTTTTTT
CASSSRLAGGTNTGELFF
>.|TRBJ2-1|TRBV19|.
TGTGCCAGTAGTGCGCTGGCGGGGATGACCAACTACAATGAGCAGTTCTTC
CASSALAGMTNYNEQFF
>.|TRBJ2-1|TRBV9|.
TGTGCCAGCAGCGCAACGATGTTAGGTGAGCAGTTCTTC
CASSATMLGEQFF
>.|TRBJ2-1|TRBV20-1|many
TGCAGTGCCAGAGGGGTAAACTCCTACAATGAGCAGTTCTTC
CSARGVNSYNEQFF
>TRBD2|TRBJ2-1|TRBV5-5|few
TGTGCCAGCAGCTTGAGAGCGGGAGAGGAGTTCTTC
CASSLRAGEEFF
>.|TRBJ2-7|TRBV25-1|.
TGTGCCAGCAGTGACGGACAGGGAGGGGCCTACGAGCGGTACTTC
CASSDGQGGAYERYF
>.|TRBJ2-7|TRBV5-4|few
TGTGCCAGCAGCTTGGCCCGCAGGGGACTACACTACGAGCAGTACTTC
CASSLARRGLHYEQYF
>.|TRBJ2-1|TRBV7-9|.
TGTGCCAGCAGCTTAATAGGTTCGTATGAGCAGTTCTTC
CASSLIGSYEQFF
>TRBD1|TRBJ1-2|TRBV6-1|.
TGTGCCAGCAGTACCCAACAGGGGAACTATGGCTACACCTTC
CASSTQQGNYGYTF